A selection of T cell receptor beta chains follows, all from one sample in a study of T-cell reconstitution after alpha-beta-depleted transplantation in children. TCRdb processed the PCR reads anew with MiXCR; each CDR3 protein has one entry. The repertoire holds around 380,000 distinct CDR3 sequences, about 11% seen once, with approximately 5% in the top ten. The sequencing used PBMCs from the stem cell graft donor, collected from the stem cell graft. The receptors stem from a human donor who donated a stem cell graft to a child with acute myeloid leukemia. Each CDR3 is given with its conserved first and last residue. Fields, in order: D gene, clone size, J gene, V gene, CDR3 protein, CDR3 DNA. A D gene is named only where the DNA matches it firmly. Clone sizes are given selectively: once, few, many, or a class where the clone is expanded.

TRBD2 - TRBJ2-3 TRBV6-4 CASSDTTSGSRDTQYF TGTGCCAGCAGTGACACGACTAGCGGGAGTAGAGATACGCAGTATTTT
TRBD1 few TRBJ1-1 TRBV7-2 CASSFRIGQGNTEAFF TGTGCCAGCAGCTTTCGGATAGGACAGGGTAACACTGAAGCTTTCTTT
- medium-sized TRBJ1-1 TRBV12-3/TRBV12-4 CASSLAPGAHTEAFF TGTGCCAGCAGTTTAGCACCCGGGGCGCACACTGAAGCTTTCTTT
TRBD2 - TRBJ2-1 TRBV6-2/TRBV6-3 CASSYLTSGGSYNEQFF TGTGCCAGCAGTTACTTGACTAGCGGGGGGTCCTACAATGAGCAGTTCTTC
- many TRBJ1-4 TRBV15 CATSRDRTTNEKLFF TGTGCCACCAGCAGAGATCGAACAACTAATGAAAAACTGTTTTTT
TRBD2 few TRBJ2-7 TRBV20-1 CSALLRGGLASGEQYF TGCAGTGCCCTGTTGCGGGGGGGACTAGCGTCCGGCGAGCAGTACTTC
- few TRBJ2-6 TRBV20-1 CSAIDTPSGANVLTF TGCAGTGCGATAGACACCCCCTCTGGGGCCAACGTCCTGACTTTC
- - TRBJ1-5 TRBV29-1 CSVWFPDSNQPQHF TGCAGCGTATGGTTCCCCGATAGCAATCAGCCCCAGCATTTT
- - TRBJ1-5 TRBV20-1 CSARDGRGSAQPQHF TGCAGTGCTAGAGATGGCCGGGGATCAGCTCAGCCCCAGCATTTT
TRBD2 few TRBJ2-5 TRBV20-1 CSASTTSGQETQYF TGCAGTGCTAGCACAACTAGCGGACAAGAGACCCAGTACTTC
TRBD1 - TRBJ1-1 TRBV9 CASSVDPTGTGEAFF TGTGCCAGCAGCGTAGATCCGACCGGGACAGGTGAAGCTTTCTTT
TRBD1 - TRBJ1-5 TRBV18 CASSPREQGNSNQPQHF TGTGCCAGCTCACCACGGGAACAGGGGAATAGCAATCAGCCCCAGCATTTT
TRBD1 few TRBJ2-7 TRBV7-9 CASSLDSTGAYLYEQYF TGTGCCAGCAGCTTAGACTCGACAGGGGCTTACCTCTACGAGCAGTACTTC
- few TRBJ2-5 TRBV20-1 CSAAARDSETQYF TGCAGTGCCGCCGCCCGGGATTCGGAGACCCAGTACTTC
TRBD2 many TRBJ2-3 TRBV4-1 CASSLRTSGDTDTQYF TGCGCCAGCAGCCTGCGGACTAGCGGGGACACAGATACGCAGTATTTT
- medium-sized TRBJ2-5 TRBV29-1 CSVREGETQYF TGCAGCGTTAGAGAGGGAGAGACCCAGTACTTC
- few TRBJ2-3 TRBV10-3 CAISEVGADTQYF TGTGCCATCAGTGAAGTGGGAGCGGATACGCAGTATTTT
- many TRBJ2-4 TRBV29-1 CSVEGQKNIQYF TGCAGCGTGGAGGGACAGAAAAACATTCAGTACTTC
TRBD2 - TRBJ2-7 TRBV7-2 CASSLGSGTRIYEQYF TGTGCCAGCAGCTTAGGATCCGGGACTAGAATCTACGAGCAGTACTTC
TRBD2 few TRBJ2-5 TRBV7-7 CASSRGLASQETQYF TGTGCTAGCAGCCGAGGACTAGCGTCTCAAGAGACCCAGTACTTC